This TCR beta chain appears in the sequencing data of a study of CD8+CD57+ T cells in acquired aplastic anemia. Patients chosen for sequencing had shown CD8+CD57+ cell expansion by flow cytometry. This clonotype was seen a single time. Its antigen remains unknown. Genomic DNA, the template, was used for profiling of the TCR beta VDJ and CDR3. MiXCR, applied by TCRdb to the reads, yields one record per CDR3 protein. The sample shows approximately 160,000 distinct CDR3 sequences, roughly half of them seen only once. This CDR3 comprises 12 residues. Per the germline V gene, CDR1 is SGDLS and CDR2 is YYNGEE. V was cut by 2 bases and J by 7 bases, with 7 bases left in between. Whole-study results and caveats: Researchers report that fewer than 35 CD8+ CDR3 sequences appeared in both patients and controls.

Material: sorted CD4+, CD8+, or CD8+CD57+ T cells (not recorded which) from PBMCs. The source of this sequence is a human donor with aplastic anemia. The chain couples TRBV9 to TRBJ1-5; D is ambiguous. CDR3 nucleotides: TGTGCCAGCAGCGTCGAGGGACAGCCCCAGCATTTT. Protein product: CASSVEGQPQHF. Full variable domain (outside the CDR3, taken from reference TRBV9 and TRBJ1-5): DSGVTQTPKHLITATGQRVTLRCSPRSGDLSVYWYQQSLDQGLQFLIQYYNGEERAKGNILERFSAQQFPDLHSELNLSSLELGDSALYFCASSVEGQPQHFGDGTRLSIL.